A selection of T cell receptor beta chains follows, all from one sample in a study of cytomegalovirus exposure and HLA in healthy donors. Produced via immunoSEQ multiplex PCR; TCRdb's table is partial and in-frame only. The sample has about 150,000 clones, approximately 79% seen once. Sequenced material: PBMCs. All receptors derive from a man aged 45-65 years in good health and CMV-seropositive. Each CDR3 is given with its conserved first and last residue. A D gene is named only where the DNA matches it firmly. Only some rows state a clone size, as once, few, many or a class for expanded clones.

V gene,D gene,J gene,clone size,CDR3 protein,CDR3 DNA
TRBV6-1,.,TRBJ1-5,.,CASSDPVPNSNQPQHF,TGTGCCAGCAGTGACCCGGTCCCGAATAGCAATCAGCCCCAGCATTTT
TRBV5-6,TRBD1,TRBJ2-3,.,CASSRKRDRFTDTQYF,TGTGCCAGCAGCAGGAAACGGGACAGGTTCACAGATACGCAGTATTTT
TRBV18,.,TRBJ2-3,.,CASSPQATYSTDTQYF,TGTGCCAGCTCCCCCCAGGCAACCTATAGCACAGATACGCAGTATTTT
TRBV28,TRBD2,TRBJ2-5,few,CASSSPGLAEETQYF,TGTGCCAGCAGTTCGCCGGGACTAGCGGAAGAGACCCAGTACTTC
TRBV28,.,TRBJ1-2,.,CASVDRPYGYTF,TGTGCCAGCGTCGACAGACCCTATGGCTACACCTTC
TRBV4-1,.,TRBJ2-5,.,CASSHGTPEGETQYF,TGCGCCAGCAGCCACGGGACACCTGAGGGGGAGACCCAGTACTTC
TRBV6-6,TRBD1,TRBJ1-5,few,CASSPGGPSNQPQHF,TGTGCCAGCAGTCCAGGGGGACCTAGCAATCAGCCCCAGCATTTT
TRBV19,TRBD1,TRBJ1-4,few,CASKPRQGNFEKLFF,TGTGCCAGTAAGCCGAGACAGGGCAATTTTGAAAAACTGTTTTTT
TRBV2,TRBD1,TRBJ1-3,.,CASSGTGGPIYF,TGTGCCAGCAGTGGGACAGGGGGCCCCATATATTTT
TRBV6-4,.,TRBJ2-4,.,CVRRGGAVRNIQYF,TGTGTCCGCAGGGGGGGGGCTGTCCGGAACATTCAGTACTTC
TRBV27,.,TRBJ1-2,once,CASSSSGYSLGYTF,TGTGCCAGCAGTTCCTCAGGGTACTCCTTAGGCTACACCTTC
TRBV28,.,TRBJ1-4,.,CASSLGPHATNEKLFF,TGTGCCAGCAGTTTGGGGCCCCATGCAACTAATGAAAAACTGTTTTTT
TRBV7-8,TRBD1,TRBJ1-5,once,CASRDRGLNQPQHF,TGTGCCAGCCGGGACAGGGGGCTCAATCAGCCCCAGCATTTT
TRBV27,TRBD2,TRBJ2-3,.,CASSPRGVGTDTQYF,TGTGCCAGCAGCCCTCGGGGGGTTGGCACAGATACGCAGTATTTT
TRBV9,.,TRBJ2-2,.,CASSPYTGELFF,TGTGCCAGCAGCCCCTACACCGGGGAGCTGTTTTTT
TRBV19,TRBD1,TRBJ1-2,.,CASSTDRGRRDYGYTF,TGTGCCAGTAGTACGGACAGGGGGCGCCGAGACTATGGCTACACCTTC
TRBV28,.,TRBJ2-7,.,CASSPLGGGIEQYF,TGTGCCAGCAGTCCCCTCGGCGGGGGCATCGAGCAGTACTTC
TRBV7-9,.,TRBJ1-1,.,CASSLSTEAFF,TGTGCCAGCAGCTTGAGCACTGAAGCTTTCTTT
TRBV18,TRBD1,TRBJ2-3,once,CASSPPRDRVPDTQYF,TGTGCCAGCTCACCACCGCGGGACAGGGTACCAGATACGCAGTATTTT
TRBV5-1,TRBD1,TRBJ2-1,.,CASKFGTGDNEQFF,TGCGCCAGCAAATTTGGGACAGGGGACAATGAGCAGTTCTTC
TRBV5-1,TRBD2,TRBJ2-5,few,CASSLGPLAGGRETQYF,TGCGCCAGCAGCTTGGGACCACTAGCGGGAGGGCGAGAGACCCAGTACTTC
TRBV10-1,TRBD2,TRBJ2-3,.,CASSESLAGEDTQYF,TGCGCCAGCAGTGAGTCCCTAGCGGGAGAAGATACGCAGTATTTT
TRBV4-1,.,TRBJ2-2,once,CASSQVVAPIGTGELFF,TGCGCCAGCAGCCAAGTCGTAGCGCCCATTGGGACCGGGGAGCTGTTTTTT
TRBV29-1,TRBD2,TRBJ2-1,.,CSGLAGGDEQFF,TGCAGCGGCCTAGCGGGAGGGGATGAGCAGTTCTTC
TRBV28,.,TRBJ2-7,.,CASSLPRHYEQYF,TGTGCCAGCAGTTTGCCCAGACACTACGAGCAGTACTTC
TRBV5-1,.,TRBJ2-4,once,CASSVISGAKNIQYF,TGCGCCAGCAGCGTAATTAGCGGAGCCAAAAACATTCAGTACTTC
TRBV7-2,.,TRBJ2-7,.,CASTPTVYEQYF,TGTGCCAGCACCCCCACGGTTTACGAGCAGTACTTC
TRBV28,TRBD2,TRBJ2-7,few,CASSSGTSGRAFLYEQYF,TGTGCCAGCAGTTCCGGGACTAGCGGGAGGGCCTTCCTCTACGAGCAGTACTTC
TRBV28,TRBD1,TRBJ1-1,.,CASSSWTGRNTEAFF,TGTGCCAGCAGTTCCTGGACAGGGAGAAACACTGAAGCTTTCTTT
TRBV28,TRBD1,TRBJ2-2,.,CASRETIKTGRNTGELFF,TGTGCCAGCAGGGAAACAATCAAGACAGGGAGAAACACCGGGGAGCTGTTTTTT
TRBV5-1,.,TRBJ2-1,.,CASSLDPRRGEQFF,TGCGCCAGCAGCTTGGACCCTCGGAGGGGTGAGCAGTTCTTC
TRBV5-4,.,TRBJ1-2,.,CATWDTSNYGYTF,TGTGCCACCTGGGACACCTCTAACTATGGCTACACCTTC
TRBV29-1,TRBD1,TRBJ1-2,.,CSVESQGGISYGYTF,TGCAGCGTTGAAAGCCAGGGGGGAATATCCTATGGCTACACCTTC
TRBV7-3,TRBD1,TRBJ1-1,.,CASSLTAGGTEAFF,TGTGCCAGCAGCTTAACAGCAGGGGGCACTGAAGCTTTCTTT
TRBV7-9,.,TRBJ1-2,few,CASSLASLGRAYGYTF,TGTGCCAGCAGCTTAGCCTCTCTGGGCAGGGCCTATGGCTACACCTTC
TRBV30,TRBD1,TRBJ1-2,.,CAWKGTGTSGYTF,TGTGCCTGGAAGGGGACAGGGACAAGTGGCTACACCTTC
TRBV30,.,TRBJ2-5,.,CAWTRLAKETQYF,TGTGCCTGGACACGTCTAGCTAAGGAGACCCAGTACTTC
TRBV5-1,.,TRBJ2-3,.,CASKEERYTDTQYF,TGCGCCAGCAAGGAGGAGCGATACACAGATACGCAGTATTTT
TRBV7-2,.,TRBJ1-4,.,CASSRGQGIHREKLFF,TGTGCCAGCAGCCGCGGCCAGGGGATACATCGTGAAAAACTGTTTTTT
TRBV2,.,TRBJ1-2,.,CASSDVGPSDGYTF,TGTGCCAGCAGTGATGTTGGTCCGAGCGATGGCTACACCTTC
TRBV7-9,.,TRBJ1-2,.,CASSLAFRGGYTF,TGTGCCAGCAGCTTAGCGTTCCGGGGTGGCTACACCTTC
TRBV6-5,.,TRBJ2-3,.,CASSYGAGDTQYF,TGTGCCAGCAGTTACGGAGCGGGAGATACGCAGTATTTT
TRBV19,.,TRBJ2-7,.,CASSIGSGRYEQYF,TGTGCCAGTAGCATCGGGTCAGGGAGGTACGAGCAGTACTTC
TRBV19,TRBD2,TRBJ2-5,.,CASSGVSRGEETQYF,TGTGCCAGTAGTGGTGTCTCTCGGGGGGAAGAGACCCAGTACTTC
TRBV28,.,TRBJ1-2,.,CASSRGAGYGYTF,TGTGCCAGCAGCCGGGGGGCGGGGTATGGCTACACCTTC
TRBV9,.,TRBJ2-7,few,CASSVDSGGREQYF,TGTGCCAGCAGCGTAGACTCTGGTGGTCGGGAGCAGTACTTC